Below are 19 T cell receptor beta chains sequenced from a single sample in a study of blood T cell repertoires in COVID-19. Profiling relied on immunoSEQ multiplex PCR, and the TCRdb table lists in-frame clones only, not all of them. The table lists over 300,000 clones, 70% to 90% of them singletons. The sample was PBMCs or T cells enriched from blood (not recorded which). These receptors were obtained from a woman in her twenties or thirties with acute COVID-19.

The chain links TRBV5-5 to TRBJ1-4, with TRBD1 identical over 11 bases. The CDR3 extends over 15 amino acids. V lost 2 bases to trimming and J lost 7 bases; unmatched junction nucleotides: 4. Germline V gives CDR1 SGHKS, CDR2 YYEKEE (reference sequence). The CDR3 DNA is TGTGCCAGCAGCTTCCGGACAGGGGGCGGTGAAAAACTGTTTTTT. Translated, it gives CASSFRTGGGEKLFF. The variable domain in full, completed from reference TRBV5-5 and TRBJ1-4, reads DAGVTQSPTHLIKTRGQQVTLRCSPISGHKSVSWYQQVLGQGPQFIFQYYEKEERGRGNFPDRFSARQFPNYSSELNVNALLLGDSALYLCASSFRTGGGEKLFFGSGTQLSVL.

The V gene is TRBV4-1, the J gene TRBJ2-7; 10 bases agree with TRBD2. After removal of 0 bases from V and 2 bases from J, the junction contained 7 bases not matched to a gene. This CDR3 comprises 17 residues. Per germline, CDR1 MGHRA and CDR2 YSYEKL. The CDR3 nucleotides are TGCGCCAGCAGCCAAGAAAGGAGCGGGGGGGCCCCCTACGAGCAGTACTTC. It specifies CASSQERSGGAPYEQYF.

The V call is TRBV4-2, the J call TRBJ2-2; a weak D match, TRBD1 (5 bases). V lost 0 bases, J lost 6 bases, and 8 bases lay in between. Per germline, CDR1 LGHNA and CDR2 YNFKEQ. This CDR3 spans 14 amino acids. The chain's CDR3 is CASSQDPGPGELFF. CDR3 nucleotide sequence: TGTGCCAGCAGCCAAGACCCAGGGCCCGGGGAGCTGTTTTTT.

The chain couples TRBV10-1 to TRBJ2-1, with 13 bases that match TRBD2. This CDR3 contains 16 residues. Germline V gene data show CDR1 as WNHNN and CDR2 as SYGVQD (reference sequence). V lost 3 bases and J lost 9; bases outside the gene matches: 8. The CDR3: CASSDTTSGGMIEQFF. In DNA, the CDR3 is TGCGCCAGCAGTGATACGACTAGCGGGGGGATGATTGAGCAGTTCTTC.

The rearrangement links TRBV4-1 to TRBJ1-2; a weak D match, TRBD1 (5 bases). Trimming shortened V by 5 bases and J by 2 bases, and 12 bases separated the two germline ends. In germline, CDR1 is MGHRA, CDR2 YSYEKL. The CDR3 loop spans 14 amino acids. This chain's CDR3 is CASSFQAGNYGYTF. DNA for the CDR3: TGCGCCAGCAGCTTTCAGGCAGGGAACTATGGCTACACCTTC.

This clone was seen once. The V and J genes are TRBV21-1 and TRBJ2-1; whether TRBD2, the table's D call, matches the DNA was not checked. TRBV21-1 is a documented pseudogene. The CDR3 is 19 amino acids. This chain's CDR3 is CASSRGEVRGTFQDNEQFF. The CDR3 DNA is TGTGCCAGCAGCAGGGGGGAAGTGAGGGGAACGTTCCAGGACAATGAGCAGTTCTTC.

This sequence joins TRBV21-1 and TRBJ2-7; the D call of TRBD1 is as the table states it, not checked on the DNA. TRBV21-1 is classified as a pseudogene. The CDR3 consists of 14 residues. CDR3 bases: TGTGCCAGCAGCTTCGAAGCCACAGCCTACGAGCAGTACTTC. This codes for CASSFEATAYEQYF.

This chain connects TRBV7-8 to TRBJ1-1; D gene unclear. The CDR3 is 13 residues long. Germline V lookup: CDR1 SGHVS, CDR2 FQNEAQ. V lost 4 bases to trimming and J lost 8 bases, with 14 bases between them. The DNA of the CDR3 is TGTGCCAGCAGCTGGGTCGGCACAGAAGAAGCTTTCTTT. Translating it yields CASSWVGTEEAFF.

CDR3 region: CASSEAGLPSPLHF. The CDR3 nucleotides read TGTGCCAGCAGTGAAGCGGGACTTCCGTCACCCCTCCACTTT. V gene TRBV6-1 combines with J gene TRBJ1-6, with D possibly matching TRBD1 (5 bases). CDR3 size: 14 residues. V lost 0 bases and J 10 bases, leaving 10 bases between the germline ends. Per germline, CDR1 MNHNS and CDR2 SASEGT.

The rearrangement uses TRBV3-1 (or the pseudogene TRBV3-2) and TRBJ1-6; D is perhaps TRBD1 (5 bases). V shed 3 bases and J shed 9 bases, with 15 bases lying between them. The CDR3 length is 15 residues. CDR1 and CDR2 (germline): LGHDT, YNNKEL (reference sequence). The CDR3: CASSHNAGSGSPLHF. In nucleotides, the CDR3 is TGTGCCAGCAGCCATAACGCAGGGTCCGGTTCACCCCTCCACTTT.

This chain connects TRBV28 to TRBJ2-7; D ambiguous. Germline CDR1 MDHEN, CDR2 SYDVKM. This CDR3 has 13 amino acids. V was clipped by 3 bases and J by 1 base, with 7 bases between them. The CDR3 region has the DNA TGTGCCAGCAGTTTGCGGCAGTCCTACGAGCAGTACTTC. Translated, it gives CASSLRQSYEQYF.

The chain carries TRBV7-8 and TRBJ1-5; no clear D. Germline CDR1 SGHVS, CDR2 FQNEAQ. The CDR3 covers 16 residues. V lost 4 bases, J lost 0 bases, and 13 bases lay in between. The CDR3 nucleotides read TGTGCCAGCAGCTCTGCTCCAGGCCCTAGCAATCAGCCCCAGCATTTT. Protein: CASSSAPGPSNQPQHF.

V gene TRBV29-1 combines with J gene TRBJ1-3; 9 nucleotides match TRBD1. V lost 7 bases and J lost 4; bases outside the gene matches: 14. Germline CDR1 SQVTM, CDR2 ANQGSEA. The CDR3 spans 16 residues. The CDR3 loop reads CSAETGGTVLGNTIYF. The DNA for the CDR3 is TGCAGCGCGGAGACAGGGGGAACGGTATTGGGAAACACCATATATTTT.

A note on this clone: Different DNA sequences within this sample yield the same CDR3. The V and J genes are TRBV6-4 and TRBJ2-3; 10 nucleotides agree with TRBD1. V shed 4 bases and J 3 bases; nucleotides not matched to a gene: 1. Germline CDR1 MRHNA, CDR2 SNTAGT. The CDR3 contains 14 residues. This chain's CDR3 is CASSGTGGTDTQYF. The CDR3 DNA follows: TGTGCCAGCAGTGGGACAGGGGGGACAGATACGCAGTATTTT.

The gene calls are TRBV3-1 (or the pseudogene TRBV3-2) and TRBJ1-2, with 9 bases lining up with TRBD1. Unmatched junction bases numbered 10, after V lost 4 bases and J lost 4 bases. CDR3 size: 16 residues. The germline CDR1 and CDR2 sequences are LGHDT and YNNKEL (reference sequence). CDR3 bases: TGTGCCAGCAGCCTACAGCCGACAGGGGGGCCCTATGGCTACACCTTC. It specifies CASSLQPTGGPYGYTF.

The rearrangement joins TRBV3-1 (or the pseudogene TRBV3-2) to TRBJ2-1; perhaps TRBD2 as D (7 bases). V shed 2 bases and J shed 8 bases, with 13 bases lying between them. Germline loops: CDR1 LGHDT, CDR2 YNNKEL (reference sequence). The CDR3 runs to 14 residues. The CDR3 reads CASSQRGGPDEQFF. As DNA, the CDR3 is TGTGCCAGCAGCCAAAGGGGGGGGCCGGATGAGCAGTTCTTC.

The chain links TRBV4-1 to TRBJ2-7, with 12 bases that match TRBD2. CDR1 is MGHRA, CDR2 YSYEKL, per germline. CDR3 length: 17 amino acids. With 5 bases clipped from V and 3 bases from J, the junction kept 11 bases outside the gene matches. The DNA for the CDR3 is TGCGCCAGCAGCTCTCACCTGACTAGCGGGGGCTTCTACGAGCAGTACTTC. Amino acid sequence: CASSSHLTSGGFYEQYF.

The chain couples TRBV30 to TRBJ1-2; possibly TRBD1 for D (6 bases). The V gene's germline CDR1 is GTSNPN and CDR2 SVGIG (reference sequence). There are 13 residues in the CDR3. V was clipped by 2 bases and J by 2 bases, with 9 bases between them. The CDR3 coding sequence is TGTGCCTGGAGTCCCCAGGGGAACTATGGCTACACCTTC. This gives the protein CAWSPQGNYGYTF.

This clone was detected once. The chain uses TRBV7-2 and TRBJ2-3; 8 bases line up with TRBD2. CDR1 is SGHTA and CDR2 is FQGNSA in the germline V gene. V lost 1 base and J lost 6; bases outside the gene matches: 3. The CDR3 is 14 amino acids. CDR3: CASSLVLAGDTQYF. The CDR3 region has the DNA TGTGCCAGCAGCTTAGTATTAGCGGGGGATACGCAGTATTTT.